This record covers a single T cell receptor beta chain. This sample is drawn from a study of blood T cell repertoires in COVID-19. The wider study: Specimens from acute and convalescent COVID-19 originated in the United States, Italy and Spain. PBMCs, B-cell-depleted T cells, or T cells provided the cDNA or gDNA that made up the material.

In the authors' workflow: Amplified reference gene primers provided the basis for estimating nucleated cell counts. Using immunoSEQ multiplex PCR, the repertoire was profiled, and TCRdb retains in-frame clones only, with some absent. The D gene and trimming were derived from the DNA, and the V and J assignments and clone size from that table. The data show roughly 290,000 clones, roughly 89% seen once. The CDR3 has 15 residues. V shed 2 bases, J shed 3 bases, and the junction held 7 bases outside the gene matches. Germline V lookup: CDR1 SEHNR, CDR2 FQNEAQ (reference sequence). This chain links TRBV7-9 with TRBJ2-7; TRBD1 aligns across 7 bases. Sequencing used peripheral blood. The clonotype originates from a man aged 30 to 39 with acute or convalescent COVID-19. CDR3 protein: CASSLPGQNFYEQYF. CDR3 bases: TGTGCCAGCAGCTTACCGGGACAGAACTTCTACGAGCAGTACTTC.